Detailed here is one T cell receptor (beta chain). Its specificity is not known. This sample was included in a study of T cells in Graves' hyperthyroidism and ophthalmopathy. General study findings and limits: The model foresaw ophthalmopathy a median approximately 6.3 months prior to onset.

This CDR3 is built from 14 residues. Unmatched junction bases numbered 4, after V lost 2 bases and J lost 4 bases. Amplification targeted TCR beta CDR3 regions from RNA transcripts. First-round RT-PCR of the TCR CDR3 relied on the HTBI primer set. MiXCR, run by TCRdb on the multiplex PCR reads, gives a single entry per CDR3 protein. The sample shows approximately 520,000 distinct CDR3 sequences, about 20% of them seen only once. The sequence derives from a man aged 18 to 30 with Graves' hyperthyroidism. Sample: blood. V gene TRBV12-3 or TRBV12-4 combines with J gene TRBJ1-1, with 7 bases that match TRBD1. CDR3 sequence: CASSLRGLVTEAFF. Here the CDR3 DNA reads TGTGCCAGCAGTTTAAGGGGGCTGGTCACTGAAGCTTTCTTT.